This T cell receptor (beta chain) was captured in a study of identifying expanded T cells in peripheral blood. CDR1 and CDR2 (germline): LGHNA, YSLEER. V shed 4 bases and J 8 bases; nucleotides not matched to a gene: 8. CDR3 size: 15 residues. Study results and caveats: Differentially abundant clones: roughly 1.3 between replicates, approximately 16 at about 13 days, less than 25 at four. Clone count variance between approximately two-week samples rose with total template count.

Profiling relied on immunoSEQ multiplex PCR, and the TCRdb table lists in-frame clones only, not all of them. This table has over 70,000 clones, 88% appearing once. Details on this clone: Antigen specificity is unknown.

No infections or other immune events were documented during collection. The V and J genes are TRBV4-3 and TRBJ2-4; 10 bases agree with TRBD1. Sequencing was done on a sample of blood. The clonotype comes from a person aged 18 to 75 in good health. CDR3 region: CASSLTHGQGDIQYF. Written as DNA, the CDR3 is TGCGCCAGCAGCCTGACGCACGGACAGGGGGACATTCAGTACTTC.